This is a list of T cell receptor beta chains from one sample in a study of shared clonotypes between healthy human individuals. The protocol was immunoSEQ multiplex PCR, while the TCRdb copy is restricted to in-frame clones and leaves out a portion. Among roughly 2.6 million clones listed, over 85% were seen once. The sequenced sample consisted of naive CD4+ T cells sorted from blood. Source of these receptors: a man aged 18 to 29 in good health. Each CDR3 is given with its conserved first and last residue. D genes are given only for firm matches. Clone size is shown for a subset of rows, as once, few, many or a class of expanded clone.

abundance	d_gene	v_gene	len	j_gene	CDR3nt	CDR3aa
NA	NA	TRBV7-9	14	TRBJ2-7	TGTGCCAGCAGTAAATTGGACGGAGACTACGAGCAGTACTTC	CASSKLDGDYEQYF
NA	NA	TRBV2	15	TRBJ2-7	TGTGCCAGCAGTGTAGAAAGGGACCTCTCCTACGAGCAGTACTTC	CASSVERDLSYEQYF
NA	TRBD2	TRBV5-1	18	TRBJ2-1	TGCGCCAGCAGCTTGGCTGGTAGCGGGTCCCTAGGCGACAATGAGCAGTTCTTC	CASSLAGSGSLGDNEQFF
NA	TRBD1	TRBV28	16	TRBJ1-5	TGTGCCAGCAGTTTTCAGTATGGGACAGCAAATCAGCCCCAGCATTTT	CASSFQYGTANQPQHF
NA	TRBD1	TRBV6-5	14	TRBJ1-2	TGTGCCATCAGTGTCCTGGACAGGGGTAATGGCTACACCTTC	CAISVLDRGNGYTF
NA	NA	TRBV7-3	13	TRBJ2-3	TGTGCCAGCAGCTTATCCTGGTCGGATACGCAGTATTTT	CASSLSWSDTQYF
NA	NA	TRBV18	12	TRBJ2-7	TGTGCCAGCTCACCAACAACCTACGAGCAGTACTTC	CASSPTTYEQYF
NA	TRBD2	TRBV10-3	12	TRBJ2-1	TGTGCCATCCTAGCGGGATCGGATGAGCAGTTCTTC	CAILAGSDEQFF
NA	NA	TRBV4-2	16	TRBJ2-3	TGTGCCAGCAGCCCGAGCCCGGACTTCTGGGGGGATACGCAGTATTTT	CASSPSPDFWGDTQYF
NA	NA	TRBV10-3	14	TRBJ1-2	TGTGCCACGCACGGGGGGGCGCAAGAATATGGCTACACCTTC	CATHGGAQEYGYTF
NA	NA	TRBV2	12	TRBJ1-6	TGTGCCAGCCGGCAGGCCCAGTCACCCCTCCACTTT	CASRQAQSPLHF
NA	TRBD1	TRBV4-3	15	TRBJ2-5	TGCGCCAGCAGCCAAGGAGACAGGGACCAAGAGACCCAGTACTTC	CASSQGDRDQETQYF
NA	TRBD1	TRBV11-1	13	TRBJ2-3	TGTGCCACCCAAGGACAGGGGACAGATACGCAGTATTTT	CATQGQGTDTQYF
NA	TRBD2	TRBV2	14	TRBJ2-7	TGTGCCAGCAGTGTCCGGGAGGGCCGGCACGAGCAGTACTTC	CASSVREGRHEQYF
NA	NA	TRBV2	14	TRBJ2-3	TGTGCCAGCGGCCCCACCGGGGGCACAGATACGCAGTATTTT	CASGPTGGTDTQYF
NA	NA	TRBV2	16	TRBJ1-4	TGTGCCAGCAGTGAATGGGGGGCCCAGGGGAATGAAAAACTGTTTTTT	CASSEWGAQGNEKLFF
once	NA	TRBV30	13	TRBJ1-5	TGTGCCTGGGGCCTTTGGGGTACCCAGCCCCAGCATTTT	CAWGLWGTQPQHF
NA	NA	TRBV30	15	TRBJ2-6	TGTGCCTGGAGTGTCCTAATCTCTGGGGCCAACGTCCTGACTTTC	CAWSVLISGANVLTF
NA	NA	TRBV5-1	12	TRBJ2-3	TGCGCCAGCAGCTCCTCCACAGATACGCAGTATTTT	CASSSSTDTQYF
NA	TRBD2	TRBV29-1	14	TRBJ2-1	TGCAGCGTTGCCCCCACTAGCGGAAGAAATGAGCAGTTCTTC	CSVAPTSGRNEQFF
NA	NA	TRBV29-1	14	TRBJ2-2	TGCAGCGTTGAGGGACTTACGAACACCGGGGAGCTGTTTTTT	CSVEGLTNTGELFF
NA	NA	TRBV19	15	TRBJ1-5	TGTGCCAGTAGTTACACAGGGCTTAGCAATCAGCCCCAGCATTTT	CASSYTGLSNQPQHF
NA	NA	TRBV6-4	16	TRBJ2-2	TGTGCCAGCAGTGACTCTGGGCGAGGAAACACCGGGGAGCTGTTTTTT	CASSDSGRGNTGELFF
NA	NA	TRBV5-6	16	TRBJ2-7	TGTGCCAGCAGCGCCGGGATCGGGGGCTCCACCTACGAGCAGTACTTC	CASSAGIGGSTYEQYF
few	TRBD1	TRBV11-2	15	TRBJ1-6	TGTGCCAGCAGTTCCGGGACAGGGGGCTTGTCACCCCTCCACTTT	CASSSGTGGLSPLHF
once	NA	TRBV19	19	TRBJ1-4	TGTGCCAGTATCGGAAGGGGGAAACTGATAGGTGGGCGGGAAGAAAAACTGTTTTTT	CASIGRGKLIGGREEKLFF
NA	NA	TRBV18	16	TRBJ2-1	TGTGCCAGCTCACCATTAGGACAGTCAGTGTACAATGAGCAGTTCTTC	CASSPLGQSVYNEQFF
NA	TRBD1	TRBV5-6	17	TRBJ2-2	TGTGCCAGCAGCCCATCCCCCGGGACAGGGGGGGCCGGGGAGCTGTTTTTT	CASSPSPGTGGAGELFF
NA	NA	TRBV2	14	TRBJ2-3	TGTGCCAGCAGTGGTACAAGACGAGCAGATACGCAGTATTTT	CASSGTRRADTQYF
NA	TRBD1	TRBV28	15	TRBJ1-2	TGTGCCAGCAGTTTATTATTGGGACAGGGGGGTGGCTACACCTTC	CASSLLLGQGGGYTF
NA	TRBD2	TRBV7-6	18	TRBJ2-5	TGTGCCAGCAGCTTAGATCGACTAGCGGGAGGTCTGGGAGAGACCCAGTACTTC	CASSLDRLAGGLGETQYF
NA	TRBD1	TRBV4-2	16	TRBJ2-1	TGTGCCAGCAGCCAAGATTGGGGGACAGGCTACAATGAGCAGTTCTTC	CASSQDWGTGYNEQFF
NA	TRBD2	TRBV10-3	14	TRBJ2-1	TGTGCCATCAGCGGGACTAGCGGCTCCAATGAGCAGTTCTTC	CAISGTSGSNEQFF
NA	NA	TRBV4-1	13	TRBJ2-2	TGCGCCAGCAGCCTTCTAGGCCTCGGGGAGCTGTTTTTT	CASSLLGLGELFF
NA	TRBD2	TRBV4-2	18	TRBJ2-5	TGTGCCAGCAGCCAAGATCGTACTAGCGGGAGGGGGGAAGAGACCCAGTACTTC	CASSQDRTSGRGEETQYF
NA	NA	TRBV7-2	11	TRBJ1-1	TGTGCCAGCAGCTTTAGGGGGTTGATAGTTTGG	CASSFRGLIVW
NA	NA	TRBV6-1	13	TRBJ2-1	TGTGCCAGCACGTACCCTAGCGTCTATGAGCAGTTCTTC	CASTYPSVYEQFF
NA	TRBD2	TRBV11-2	18	TRBJ2-2	TGTGCCAGCAGCTTAGATCTTTACCGGGGGGCGAACACCGGGGAGCTGTTTTTT	CASSLDLYRGANTGELFF
NA	NA	TRBV4-1	16	TRBJ1-4	TGCGCCAGCAGCCAAGATGGGGGGACAAGGTATGAAAAACTGTTTTTT	CASSQDGGTRYEKLFF
NA	NA	TRBV28	14	TRBJ2-7	TGTGCCAGCCTATCGGCATTTCGTTCCTACGAGCAGTACTTC	CASLSAFRSYEQYF
NA	TRBD2	TRBV10-3	17	TRBJ2-7	TGTGCCATCATGGACACCTCTAGCGGGAGGGCCTCGTACGAGCAGTACTTC	CAIMDTSSGRASYEQYF
NA	NA	TRBV5-4	13	TRBJ2-1	TGTGCCAGCAGCTCCTACCAATACAATGAGCAGTTCTTC	CASSSYQYNEQFF
NA	TRBD1	TRBV7-2	14	TRBJ1-2	TGTGCCAGCAGTCGGGACAGAAAAATTGATGGCTACACCTTC	CASSRDRKIDGYTF
once	TRBD1	TRBV7-6	13	TRBJ2-7	TGTGCCAGCAGCTTCGACAGGGGTTACGAGCAGTACTTC	CASSFDRGYEQYF
NA	NA	TRBV9	15	TRBJ2-1	TGTGCCAGCAGCGTCCAAGCGGGACAGTACAATGAGCAGTTCTTC	CASSVQAGQYNEQFF